These 2 T cell receptor beta chains share one sample of origin, sequenced in a study of T cells after yellow fever vaccination. In TCRdb, the 5' RACE reads were re-called with MiXCR into one record per CDR3 protein. In the table there are tens of thousands of distinct CDR3 sequences, around 6.5% of which are singletons. Specimen: CD8+ T cells sorted from PBMCs, collected 4 to 6 days after the first yellow fever vaccination. Receptor source: a man between 18 and 29 years old who received the YFV17D yellow fever vaccine.

Concerning this clonotype itself: A read error may account for a junction end that differs from germline. This chain uses TRBV20-1 with TRBJ1-4; D is unclear. The CDR3 is made up of 13 amino acids. Germline V CDR1 and CDR2: DFQATT, SNEGSKA (reference sequence). CDR3 sequence reads: CSASVGALLTRDF. The CDR3, as DNA: TGCAGTGCTAGTGTGGGAGCCCTCCTGACCCGTGATTTT.

This clonotype appeared many times. The chain is built from TRBV11-2 and TRBJ2-7; D call uncertain. This CDR3 comprises 12 residues. V lost 5 bases, J lost 3 bases, and 8 bases lay in between. Germline-derived CDR1 and CDR2 are SGHAT and FQNNGV. CDR3 DNA sequence: TGTGCCAGCAGCCGGCAGGACTACGAGCAGTACGTC. It yields the protein CASSRQDYEQYV.